This T cell receptor (beta chain) was sequenced for a study of T-cell reconstitution after alpha-beta-depleted transplantation in children. Study conclusions and caveats: Surviving recipient cells, namely T cells and thymic progenitors, were the source of high day-60 TCRbeta diversity in some patients. The origin of alpha-beta T cells about two months after transplant was reportedly several hundred expanded graft clones. One year after transplant, T-cell counts and diversity came mostly from newly produced T cells.

Preparation of the TCRbeta library involved a method that used unique molecular identifiers. TCRdb reprocessed the PCR reads with MiXCR, giving one entry per CDR3 protein. Here the sample spans 300,000 to 400,000 distinct CDR3 sequences, around 15% being singletons. This clonotype appeared many times. Its specificity is not known. The CDR3 sequence is 11 residues long. Germline V gene data show CDR1 as SQVTM and CDR2 as ANQGSEA. V was cut by 5 bases and J by 6 bases, with 10 bases left in between. Sequenced here: PBMCs, mostly from graft donor cells, sampled 360 days after TCRalphabeta/CD19-depleted stem cell transplant. This clonotype was sampled from a male patient aged 2-9 years who had a stem cell transplant for acute lymphoblastic leukemia, so the T cells may come from the graft donor. V and J are TRBV29-1 and TRBJ1-1; D not certain. CDR3 nucleotide sequence: TGCAGCGTTAAGACGGGAGCTGAAGCTTTCTTT. As protein: CSVKTGAEAFF.